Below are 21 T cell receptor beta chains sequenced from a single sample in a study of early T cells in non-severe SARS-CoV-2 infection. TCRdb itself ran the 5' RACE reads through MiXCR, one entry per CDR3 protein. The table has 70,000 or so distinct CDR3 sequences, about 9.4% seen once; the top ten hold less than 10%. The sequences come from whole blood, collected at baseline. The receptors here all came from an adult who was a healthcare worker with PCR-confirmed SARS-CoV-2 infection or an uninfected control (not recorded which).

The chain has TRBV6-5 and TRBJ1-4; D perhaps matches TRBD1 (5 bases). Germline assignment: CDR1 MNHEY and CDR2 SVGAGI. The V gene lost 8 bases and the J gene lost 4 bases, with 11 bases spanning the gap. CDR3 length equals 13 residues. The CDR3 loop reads CASGGGSNEKLFF. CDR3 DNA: TGTGCCAGCGGTGGGGGTAGTAATGAAAAACTGTTTTTT.

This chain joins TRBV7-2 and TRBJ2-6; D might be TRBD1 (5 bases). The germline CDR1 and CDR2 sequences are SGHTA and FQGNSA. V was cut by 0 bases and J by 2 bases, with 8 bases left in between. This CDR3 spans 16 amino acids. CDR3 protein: CASSLAGQAGANVLTF. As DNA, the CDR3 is TGTGCCAGCAGCTTAGCGGGGCAAGCTGGGGCCAACGTCCTGACTTTC.

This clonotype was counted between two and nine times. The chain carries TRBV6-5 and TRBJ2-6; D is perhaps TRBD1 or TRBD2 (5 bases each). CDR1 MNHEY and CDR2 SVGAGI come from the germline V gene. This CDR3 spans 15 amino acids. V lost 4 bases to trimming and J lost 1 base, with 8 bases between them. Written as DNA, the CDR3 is TGTGCCAGCAGTTGGGACCAATCTGGGGCCAACGTCCTGACTTTC. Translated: CASSWDQSGANVLTF.

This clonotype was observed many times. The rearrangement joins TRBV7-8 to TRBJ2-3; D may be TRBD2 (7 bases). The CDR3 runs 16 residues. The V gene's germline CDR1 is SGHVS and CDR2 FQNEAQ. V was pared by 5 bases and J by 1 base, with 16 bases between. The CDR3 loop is CASSPWGGRGTDTQYF. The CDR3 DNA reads TGTGCCAGCAGCCCCTGGGGGGGCCGAGGCACAGATACGCAGTATTTT.

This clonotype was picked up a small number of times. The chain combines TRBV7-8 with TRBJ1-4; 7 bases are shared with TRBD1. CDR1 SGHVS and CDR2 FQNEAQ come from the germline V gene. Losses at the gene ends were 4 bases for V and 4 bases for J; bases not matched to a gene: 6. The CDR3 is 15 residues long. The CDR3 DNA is TGTGCCAGCAGCTCGATACAGGGGCATAATGAAAAACTGTTTTTT. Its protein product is CASSSIQGHNEKLFF.

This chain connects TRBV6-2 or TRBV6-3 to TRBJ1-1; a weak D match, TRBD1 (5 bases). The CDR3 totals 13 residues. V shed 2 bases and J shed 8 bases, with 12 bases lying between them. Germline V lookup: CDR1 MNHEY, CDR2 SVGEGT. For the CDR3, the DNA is TGTGCCAGCAGTTACCCAGGGACGGGAGAAGCTTTCTTT. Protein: CASSYPGTGEAFF.

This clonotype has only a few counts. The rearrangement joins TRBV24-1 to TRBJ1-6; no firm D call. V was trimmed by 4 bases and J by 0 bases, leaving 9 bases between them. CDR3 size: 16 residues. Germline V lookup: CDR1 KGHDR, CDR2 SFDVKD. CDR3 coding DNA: TGTGCCACCAGTGACATGATTTACTCCTATAATTCACCCCTCCACTTT. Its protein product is CATSDMIYSYNSPLHF.

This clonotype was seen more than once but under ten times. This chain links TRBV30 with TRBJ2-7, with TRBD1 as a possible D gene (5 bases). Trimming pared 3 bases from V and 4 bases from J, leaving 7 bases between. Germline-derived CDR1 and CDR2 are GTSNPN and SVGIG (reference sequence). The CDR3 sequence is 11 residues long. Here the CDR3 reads CAWRHRYEQYF. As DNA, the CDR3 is TGTGCCTGGAGACACAGGTACGAGCAGTACTTC.

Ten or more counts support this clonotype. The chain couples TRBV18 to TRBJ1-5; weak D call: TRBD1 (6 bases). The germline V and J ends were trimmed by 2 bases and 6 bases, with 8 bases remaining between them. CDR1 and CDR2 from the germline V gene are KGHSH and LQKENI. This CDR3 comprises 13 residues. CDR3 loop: CASSPTGSQPQHF. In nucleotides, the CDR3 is TGTGCCAGCTCACCAACAGGGAGTCAGCCCCAGCATTTT.

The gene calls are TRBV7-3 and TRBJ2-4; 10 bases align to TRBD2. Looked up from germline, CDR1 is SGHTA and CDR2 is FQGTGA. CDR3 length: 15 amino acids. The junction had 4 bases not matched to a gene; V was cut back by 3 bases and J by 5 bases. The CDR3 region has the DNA TGTGCCAGCAGCTTGGCTAGCGGGGGACAAAACATTCAGTACTTC. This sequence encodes CASSLASGGQNIQYF.

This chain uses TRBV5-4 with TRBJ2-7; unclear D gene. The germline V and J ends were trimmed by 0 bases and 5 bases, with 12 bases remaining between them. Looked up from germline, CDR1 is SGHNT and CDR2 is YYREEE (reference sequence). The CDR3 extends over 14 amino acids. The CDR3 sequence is CASSLELGLDEQYF. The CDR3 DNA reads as TGTGCCAGCAGCTTGGAATTAGGGCTGGACGAGCAGTACTTC. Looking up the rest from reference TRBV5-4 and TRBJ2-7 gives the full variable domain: ETGVTQSPTHLIKTRGQQVTLRCSSQSGHNTVSWYQQALGQGPQFIFQYYREEENGRGNFPPRFSGLQFPNYSSELNVNALELDDSALYLCASSLELGLDEQYFGPGTRLTVT.

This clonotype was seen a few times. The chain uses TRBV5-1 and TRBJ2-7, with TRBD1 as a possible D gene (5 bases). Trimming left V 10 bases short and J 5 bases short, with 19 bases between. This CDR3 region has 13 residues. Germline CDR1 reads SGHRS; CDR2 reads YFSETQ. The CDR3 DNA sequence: TGCGCCTCCATGTTAATAAGGGGCCACGAGCAGTACTTC. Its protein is CASMLIRGHEQYF.

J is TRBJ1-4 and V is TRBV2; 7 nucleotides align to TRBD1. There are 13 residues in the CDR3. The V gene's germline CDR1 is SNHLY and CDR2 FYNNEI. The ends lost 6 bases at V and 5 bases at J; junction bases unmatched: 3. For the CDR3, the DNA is TGTGCCAGCAGCCGGGACAGAAATGAAAAACTGTTTTTT. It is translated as CASSRDRNEKLFF.

This CDR3 reads CASSSGTSLETQYF. The CDR3, as DNA: TGCGCCAGCAGCTCGGGGACTAGCCTAGAGACCCAGTACTTC. The chain links TRBV5-1 to TRBJ2-5; the match to TRBD2 covers 9 bases. The J segment lost 4 bases and the V segment lost 3 bases, leaving 4 bases of the junction unmatched. Germline V gene sequence: CDR1 SGHRS, CDR2 YFSETQ. There are 14 residues in the CDR3. The full variable domain, rest sourced from reference TRBV5-1 and TRBJ2-5, is KAGVTQTPRYLIKTRGQQVTLSCSPISGHRSVSWYQQTPGQGLQFLFEYFSETQRNKGNFPGRFSGRQFSNSRSEMNVSTLELGDSALYLCASSSGTSLETQYFGPGTRLLVL.

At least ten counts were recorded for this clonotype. The CDR3 loop is CASRGEGTFNSPLHF. DNA of the CDR3: TGTGCCAGCCGTGGGGAGGGAACGTTTAATTCACCCCTCCACTTT. The V gene is TRBV2, the J gene TRBJ1-6, with unresolved D. Trimming took 8 bases from V and 6 from J, leaving 17 bases between them. Germline V gene sequence: CDR1 SNHLY, CDR2 FYNNEI. The CDR3 totals 15 residues.

CDR3 in DNA: TGTGCCACCGGATGGGGGCCGAACACCGGGGAGCTGTTTTTT. Translation: CATGWGPNTGELFF. J is TRBJ2-2 and V is TRBV24-1, with D maybe TRBD1 (6 bases). The CDR3 extends over 14 amino acids. The germline CDR1 and CDR2 sequences are KGHDR and SFDVKD. Deletions cut 9 bases from V and 0 bases from J, with 10 bases between.

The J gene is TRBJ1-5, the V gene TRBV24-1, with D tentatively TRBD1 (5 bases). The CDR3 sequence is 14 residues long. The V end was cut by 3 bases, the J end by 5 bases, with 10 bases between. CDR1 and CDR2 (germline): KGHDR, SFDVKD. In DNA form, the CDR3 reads TGTGCCACCAGTGATCCCAGGGCGGATCAGCCCCAGCATTTT. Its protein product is CATSDPRADQPQHF.

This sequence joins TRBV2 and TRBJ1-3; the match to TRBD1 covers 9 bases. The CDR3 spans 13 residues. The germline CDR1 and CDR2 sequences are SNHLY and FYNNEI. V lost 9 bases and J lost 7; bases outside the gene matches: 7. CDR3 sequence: CASTGTGQNTIYF. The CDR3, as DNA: TGTGCCAGTACGGGGACAGGGCAGAACACCATATATTTT.

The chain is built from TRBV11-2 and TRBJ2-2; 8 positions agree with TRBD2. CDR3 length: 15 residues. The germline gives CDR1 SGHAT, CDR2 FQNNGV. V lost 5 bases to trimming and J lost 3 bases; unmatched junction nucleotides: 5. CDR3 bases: TGTGCCAGCAGCCGGGGGGGGCGTGACACCGGGGAGCTGTTTTTT. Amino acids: CASSRGGRDTGELFF.

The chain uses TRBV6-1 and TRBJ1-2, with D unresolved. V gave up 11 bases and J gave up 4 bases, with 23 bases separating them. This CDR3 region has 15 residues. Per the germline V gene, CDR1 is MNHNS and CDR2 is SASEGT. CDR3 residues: CAGRKSGVSAYGYTF. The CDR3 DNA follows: TGTGCCGGACGGAAGTCGGGAGTATCTGCCTATGGCTACACCTTC.

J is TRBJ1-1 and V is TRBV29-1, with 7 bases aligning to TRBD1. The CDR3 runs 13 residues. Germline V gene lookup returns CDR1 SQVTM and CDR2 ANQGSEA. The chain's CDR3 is CSTTGLGNTEAFF. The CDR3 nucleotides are TGCAGTACGACAGGGTTGGGGAACACTGAAGCTTTCTTT.